This T cell receptor (beta chain) was sequenced in a study of T cells in Graves' hyperthyroidism and ophthalmopathy. The study, taken as a whole, reports: A 13 V-J signature model discriminated ophthalmopathy versus stable hyperthyroidism.

The CDR3 has 14 amino acids. Germline lookup yields CDR1 SNHLY and CDR2 FYNNEI. As for this clonotype: Its specificity is not known. A clone one base away is much larger, so this may be a read error.

RNA transcripts served as the template for amplifying TCR beta CDR3 regions. Using the HTBI primer set, a first-round RT-PCR was run on the TCR CDR3. MiXCR, run by TCRdb on the multiplex PCR reads, gives a single entry per CDR3 protein. The sample has 560,000 or so distinct CDR3 sequences, 46% seen once; the top ten hold roughly 8.2%. Sequenced material: peripheral blood or thyroid tissue (not recorded which). The chain links TRBV2 to TRBJ2-5, with 7 bases identical to TRBD2. The TCR was taken from a woman in her late teens or twenties with Graves' hyperthyroidism. The CDR3 coding sequence is TGTGCCAGCAGTGTTCTAGCGGCTCAAGAGGCCCAGTACTTC. Residues: CASSVLAAQEAQYF.